This TCR beta chain was documented in a study of T-cell reconstitution after alpha-beta-depleted transplantation in children. The library targeted TCRbeta and was prepared with unique molecular identifiers. Via MiXCR, TCRdb re-called the PCR reads, giving one row per CDR3 protein. The sample lists some 530,000 distinct CDR3 sequences; around 12% were seen once. In its sample, this clonotype was seen many times. The CDR3 consists of 13 residues. The J segment lost 3 bases and the V segment lost 6 bases, leaving 5 bases of the junction unmatched. Germline V lookup: CDR1 SQVTM, CDR2 ANQGSEA. The specimen comprised PBMCs from the stem cell graft donor, sampled from the stem cell graft. The J gene is TRBJ1-1, the V gene TRBV29-1; 9 bases are a match to TRBD1. This receptor was taken from a human donor who donated a stem cell graft to a child with combined immunodeficiency. CDR3 region: CSVRQGGDTEAFF. Here the CDR3 DNA reads TGCAGCGTCAGACAGGGGGGGGACACTGAAGCTTTCTTT.